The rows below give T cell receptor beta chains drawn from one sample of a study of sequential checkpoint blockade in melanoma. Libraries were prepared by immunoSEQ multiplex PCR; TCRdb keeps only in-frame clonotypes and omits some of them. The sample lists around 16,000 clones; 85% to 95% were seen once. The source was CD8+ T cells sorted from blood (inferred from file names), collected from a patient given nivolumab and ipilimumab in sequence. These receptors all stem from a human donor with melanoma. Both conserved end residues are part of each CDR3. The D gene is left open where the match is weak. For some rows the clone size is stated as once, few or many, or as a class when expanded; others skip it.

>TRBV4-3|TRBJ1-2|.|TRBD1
TGCGCCAGCAGCCAAGAAGGACAGGATCTTTATGGCTACACCTTC
CASSQEGQDLYGYTF
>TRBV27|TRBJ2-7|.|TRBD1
TGTGCCAGCAGTTTCTCGAGAGGGGGCCTTAGCTACGAGCAGTACTTC
CASSFSRGGLSYEQYF
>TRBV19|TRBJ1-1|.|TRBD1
TGTGCCAGTAGTCTCACAGGGGTCGCTGAAGCTTTCTTT
CASSLTGVAEAFF
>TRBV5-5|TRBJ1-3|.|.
TGTGCCAGCAGCTTGGAGGACAGTCTTTCGATCTCTGGAAACACCATATATTTT
CASSLEDSLSISGNTIYF
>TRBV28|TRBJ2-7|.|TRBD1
TGTGCCAGCAGTTTCGGGACAGGGACCTACGAGCAGTACTTC
CASSFGTGTYEQYF
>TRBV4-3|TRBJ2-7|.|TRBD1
TGCGCCAGCAGTCCCTGGACAGGGGACTACGAGCAGTACTTC
CASSPWTGDYEQYF
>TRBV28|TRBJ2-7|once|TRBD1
TGTGCCAGCAGCTCCCCGGGACAGTACTACGAGCAGTACTTC
CASSSPGQYYEQYF
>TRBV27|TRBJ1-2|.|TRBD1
TGTGCCAGCACTACGACAGGGGGCGGCTATGGCTACACCTTC
CASTTTGGGYGYTF
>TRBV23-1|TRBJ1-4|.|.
TGCGCCAAGTCTGAACCGGGGGAAAAACTGTTTTTT
CAKSEPGEKLFF
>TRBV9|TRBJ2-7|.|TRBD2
TGTGCCAGCAGCGTAGATGCTAGCGGGGACGAGCAGTACTTC
CASSVDASGDEQYF